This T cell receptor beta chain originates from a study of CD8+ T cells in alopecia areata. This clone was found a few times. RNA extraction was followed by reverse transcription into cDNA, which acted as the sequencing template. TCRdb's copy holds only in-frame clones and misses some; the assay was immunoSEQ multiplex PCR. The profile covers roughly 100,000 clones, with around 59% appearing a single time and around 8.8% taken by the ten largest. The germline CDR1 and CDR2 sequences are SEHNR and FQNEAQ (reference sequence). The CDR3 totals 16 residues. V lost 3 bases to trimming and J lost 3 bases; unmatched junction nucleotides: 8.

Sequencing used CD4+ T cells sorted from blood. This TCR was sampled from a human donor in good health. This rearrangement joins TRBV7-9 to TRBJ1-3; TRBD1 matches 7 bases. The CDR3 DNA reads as TGTGCCAGCAGCTTGGCCTCCGGGACAGTTGGAAACACCATATATTTT. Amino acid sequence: CASSLASGTVGNTIYF.